This record covers a single T cell receptor beta chain. There is no known antigen for this receptor. The sample holds no much larger clone one base away, and base qualities are not on file. This specimen comes from a study of blood T cell repertoires in COVID-19 (dated by TCRdb to the early 2020s). For the wider study: Samples covering the acute and convalescent phases of COVID-19 were provided by collaborators in the United States, Italy and Spain. Where HLA class I and class II types were available, the types were taken from metadata supplied by the sample provider, not from assay-based typing. The prospective study material was composed of cDNA or gDNA derived from T cells, B-cell-depleted T cells, or PBMCs. The samples were drawn from the first 160 participants of the ongoing ImmuneRACE study and from about 1,200 subjects provided by 6 global collaborators. The dataset comprised deeply sampled blood TCRbeta repertoires from subjects exposed to, actively infected with, or recovered from COVID-19. A de-identified subject ID, COVID-19 status, age in years and sex were almost always included in the sample metadata. The repertoires were made available in a free public database intended to serve as a resource for research on the immune response to SARS-CoV-2.

The paper's findings and limits, for the study overall: The amount of clinical and demographic metadata varied by source and participant and was provided uncurated.

Whole blood was collected in K2EDTA tubes by collaborating institutions according to the institutions' own protocols. For TCRbeta analysis, collaborators shipped samples in one of three forms: frozen whole blood, isolated PBMCs, or DNA extracted from either of those sample types. The immunoSEQ Assay, a bias-controlled multiplex PCR, was used to amplify TCRbeta CDR3 regions from genomic DNA. On the study's bioinformatics: Nucleated cell counts per sample were estimated from amplification of reference gene primers within the assay. To quantify the absolute abundance of each unique TCRbeta CDR3 rearrangement, sequence reads were collapsed and filtered. For each sample, productive Simpson clonality was calculated as the square root of Simpson's diversity index across productive rearrangements. As stored in TCRdb, this immuneACCESS dataset retains in-frame rearrangements with V and J assigned. A fraction of the clones does not appear; measured against another copy, unresolved V genes explain less than half of the discrepancy, and the remainder lacks a known reason. V, J and clone size were drawn from that table, and D and trimming were deduced from the DNA. The sample records some 200,000 clones, 75% to 90% of which are singletons. The ten largest account for less than 9% of the sample.

Based on the germline V gene (reference sequence), the CDR1 and CDR2 sequences are LGHDT and YNNKEL. V loses 1 base of germline sequence and J loses 0 bases, and the interval between the two ends is 6 bases. From its cysteine to its phenylalanine, the CDR3 spans 15 amino acids. This entry keeps only the CDR3 DNA: 45 bases, framed from base 1. This chain is built from TRBV3-1 (or the pseudogene TRBV3-2) and TRBJ2-2; the D gene is not confidently resolved. This TCR was sampled from a woman in her sixties or seventies with acute or convalescent COVID-19. The sequenced material came from peripheral blood. CDR3 sequence: CASSQAGPNTGELFF. In nucleotides, the sequence is TGTGCCAGCAGCCAAGCTGGCCCGAACACCGGGGAGCTGTTTTTT.